The rows below give T cell receptor beta chains drawn from one sample of a study of graft-versus-host responses after intestinal transplantation. Sequenced by immunoSEQ multiplex PCR; TCRdb stores in-frame clones only, minus some. The sample shows 75,000 to 100,000 clones, roughly 93% of them seen only once. Antigens for these TCRs are unknown. The sequencing used unstimulated CD8+ T cells sorted from spleen or lymph node cells, collected before intestinal transplant. The receptor source for this set is a human donor who received an intestinal transplant. Both conserved end residues are part of each CDR3. The order of the fields is CDR3 protein, V gene.

CASSLSGVRDRVTGNTIYF	TRBV7-7
CASSADNRVDYGYTF	TRBV18
CASSLLEGLNEQFF	TRBV5-1
CASRYSGVSWEQYF	TRBV11-2
CASSSTGNTEAFF	TRBV11-2
CSARDGAYEQYF	TRBV29-1
CASSLVTGYSYNEQFF	TRBV7-2
CASSVDTPNTEAFF	TRBV9
CASSVATQAYEQYF	TRBV9
CASSEGRGVVAYEQYF	TRBV2
CASSLPLGGSSYNSPLHF	TRBV7-8
CASSSQGDYGYTF	TRBV28
CASSAHSNEQFF	TRBV27
CASSISGQSGEQYF	TRBV19
CASSIADSYEQYF	TRBV28
CASRINQLAGGETQYF	TRBV19
CASSFGGTGDLDGYTF	TRBV7-3
CARDNWGTEAFF	TRBV30
CASSLASGEYNEQFF	TRBV7-2
CASSWGPGTGATTINEQFF	TRBV5-1
CASSLSAGYSPLHF	TRBV27
CASSLAAGASSYEQYF	TRBV7-6
CASSLLRDNSYEQYF	TRBV5-1
CASSLALAGGSETQYF	TRBV7-9
CASSETEGGRDELEKLFF	TRBV6-1
CASNPRDSYNEQFF	TRBV6-1
CASSWQGSYEQYF	TRBV6-1
CASSLVAGQDYGYTF	TRBV5-6
CAWKPGNQPQHF	TRBV30